This T cell receptor beta chain was profiled in a study of regulatory T cells in long-lasting Graves disease. Study-wide points: When disease was persistent, TRBV28, TRBJ1-2 and TRBJ2-5 were the favored segments.

In building TCR beta libraries, iRepertoire HTBI primers were used together with Arm-PCR of CDR3 regions. TCRdb independently ran MiXCR on the multiplex PCR reads; one entry per CDR3 protein. The data hold around 400,000 distinct CDR3 sequences, with about 11% observed a single time. This clonotype was seen many times. Its antigen is still unknown. Time point defined: newly diagnosed GD, antithyroid drugs for less than 3 months. The TCR library was made from RNA extracted from PBMCs. The CDR3 contains 15 residues. Germline V lookup: CDR1 MGHRA, CDR2 YSYEKL. Trimming removed 2 bases from V and 2 bases from J; junction bases left unmatched: 3. These data are also associated with another study on T cells in Graves' hyperthyroidism and ophthalmopathy. This second study notes: Disease duration under 2 months; hyperthyroidism patients were aged 18 to 65.

This sample comprised peripheral blood mononuclear cells (PBMCs), obtained at new diagnosis, from a patient treated with antithyroid drugs. This receptor was taken from a woman aged 18-30 years with Graves disease. The rearrangement links TRBV4-1 to TRBJ2-5; 9 nucleotides line up with TRBD2. The CDR3 nucleotides read TGCGCCAGCAGCCAACTAGCGGGACAACAAGAGACCCAGTACTTC. Translated: CASSQLAGQQETQYF.